This entry features one T cell receptor (beta chain) sequence. Germline trimming cut 6 bases from V and 15 bases from J; bases unmatched to any gene: 9. The germline V gene encodes CDR1 MRHNA and CDR2 SNTAGT. The CDR3 covers 13 residues. This sample is part of a study of blood T cell repertoires in COVID-19. Study-level information: Samples came from the United States, Italy and Spain, spanning acute and convalescent COVID-19.

The repertoire was sequenced with immunoSEQ multiplex PCR; TCRdb's copy has only in-frame clones and lacks some. The repertoire consists of 200,000 to 250,000 clones, with under 90% occurring once and the leading ten covering around 3.4%. This study enrolled people aged roughly 18 to 89 from around 26 US geographic areas. Material: PBMCs or T cells enriched from blood (not recorded which). The chain employs TRBV6-4 and TRBJ2-1; 12 positions match TRBD2. The receptor comes from a woman aged 60-75 years who had recovered from COVID-19. The CDR3 sequence: CASSASETSGRFF. The CDR3 DNA sequence: TGTGCCAGCAGCGCCTCCGAGACTAGCGGGAGGTTCTTC.